The 30 T cell receptor beta chains in this list originate from one sample, sequenced in a study of response to subunit inactivated influenza vaccine. TCRdb fed the RT-PCR reads into MiXCR, producing one record per CDR3 protein. The sample includes 550,000 to 600,000 distinct CDR3 sequences, approximately 10% of them seen just once. The sample here was PBMCs from blood, taken on the day of vaccination. These TCRs come from a man aged 45 to 65 who received an inactivated influenza vaccine.

This clonotype was recorded at least ten times. The chain recombines TRBV29-1 with TRBJ2-7; 10 bases line up with TRBD1. V gave up 7 bases and J gave up 4 bases; unmatched junction bases: 4. This CDR3 is 12 amino acids long. In germline, CDR1 is SQVTM, CDR2 ANQGSEA. DNA of the CDR3: TGCAGCGCTTCGGGACAGGGGTACGAGCAGTACTTC. Protein: CSASGQGYEQYF.

This clonotype was observed a handful of times. This rearrangement joins TRBV27 to TRBJ2-1; D is undetermined. V was shortened by 6 bases and J by 4 bases, with 19 bases between the two germline ends. The CDR3 covers 16 residues. The germline V gene has CDR1 MNHEY and CDR2 SMNVEV (reference sequence). The CDR3 is CASRQPFGFSYNEQFF. In DNA, the CDR3 is TGTGCCAGCAGACAGCCTTTCGGGTTTTCTTACAATGAGCAGTTCTTC.

This clonotype was counted between two and nine times. The chain uses TRBV24-1 and TRBJ2-1, with TRBD1 matching 8 bases. Germline V gives CDR1 KGHDR, CDR2 SFDVKD. CDR3 length: 15 residues. Trimming took 0 bases from V and 5 from J; bases not matched to a gene: 2. CDR3 loop: CATSDLGQGDNEQFF. The CDR3 coding sequence is TGTGCCACCAGTGATTTGGGACAGGGCGACAATGAGCAGTTCTTC.

The V and J genes are TRBV12-3 or TRBV12-4 and TRBJ2-2; 10 bases are shared with TRBD2. V was clipped by 5 bases and J by 3 bases; unmatched bases: 6. This CDR3 region has 16 residues. The CDR3 nucleotides read TGTGCCAGCAGTCTTAGCGGGAGGCCGTACACCGGGGAGCTGTTTTTT. Amino acid sequence: CASSLSGRPYTGELFF.

The V call is TRBV20-1, the J call TRBJ2-7, with 7 nucleotides matching TRBD2. Trimming cost V 6 bases and J 3 bases; bases outside gene matches: 11. Germline V gives CDR1 DFQATT, CDR2 SNEGSKA (reference sequence). This CDR3 is 14 amino acids long. Written as DNA, the CDR3 is TGCAGTGCGGGGGGTTCTAGCGGAGTCTACGAGCAGTACTTC. This encodes CSAGGSSGVYEQYF.

The CDR3 reads CASSEAGVNTGELFF. The CDR3, as DNA: TGTGCCAGCAGCGAAGCGGGAGTCAACACCGGGGAGCTGTTTTTT. The chain has TRBV5-5 and TRBJ2-2, with TRBD2 matching over 8 bases. V shed 4 bases and J 2 bases; nucleotides not matched to a gene: 4. The CDR3 sequence is 15 residues long. Germline values: CDR1 SGHKS, CDR2 YYEKEE (reference sequence).

This clonotype was counted a few times. V usage is TRBV28 and J usage is TRBJ2-5, with 10 bases identical to TRBD2. Trimming at V came to 5 bases and at J to 2 bases, leaving 8 bases not matched to a gene. This CDR3 has 16 residues. CDR1 and CDR2 (germline): MDHEN, SYDVKM. This chain's CDR3 is CASSGSWTSGQETQYF. The DNA for the CDR3 is TGTGCCAGCAGTGGGAGCTGGACTAGCGGACAAGAGACCCAGTACTTC. The full variable domain, rest sourced from reference TRBV28 and TRBJ2-5, is DVKVTQSSRYLVKRTGEKVFLECVQDMDHENMFWYRQDPGLGLRLIYFSYDVKMKEKGDIPEGYSVSREKKERFSLILESASTNQTSMYLCASSGSWTSGQETQYFGPGTRLLVL.

This clonotype has just a few counts. The chain joins TRBV6-2 or TRBV6-3 to TRBJ2-5, with D perhaps TRBD1 or TRBD2 (5 bases each). This CDR3 is 14 amino acids long. Germline CDR1 reads MNHEY; CDR2 reads SVGEGT. Trimming stripped 4 bases from V and 5 bases from J, with 14 bases between. This CDR3 reads CASSSRDGPETQYF. For the CDR3, the DNA is TGTGCCAGCAGTTCCCGGGACGGGCCCGAGACCCAGTACTTC.

This chain links TRBV30 with TRBJ1-2, with 7 bases aligning to TRBD1. The germline CDR1 and CDR2 sequences are GTSNPN and SVGIG (reference sequence). V trimming: 4 bases; J trimming: 2 bases; junction bases outside the gene matches: 1. CDR3 length: 12 residues. For the CDR3, the DNA is TGTGCCTGGACCAGGGGGAACTATGGCTACACCTTC. Its protein product is CAWTRGNYGYTF.

V gene TRBV12-3 or TRBV12-4 combines with J gene TRBJ2-7, with D maybe TRBD1 (6 bases). Trimming stripped 1 base from V and 2 bases from J, with 12 bases between. This CDR3 is 15 amino acids long. The CDR3 is CASSLGQVTAYEQYF. The CDR3 DNA reads as TGTGCCAGCAGTTTAGGACAGGTTACAGCCTACGAGCAGTACTTC.

This clonotype has only a few counts. The chain employs TRBV29-1 and TRBJ2-1; no clear D. CDR3 size: 14 residues. Trimming pared 7 bases from V and 0 bases from J, leaving 13 bases between. Germline CDR1 and CDR2: SQVTM and ANQGSEA. CDR3 DNA sequence: TGCAGCGGAGGCAAGGTCCTCTCCTACAATGAGCAGTTCTTC. It specifies CSGGKVLSYNEQFF.

In DNA, the CDR3 is TGTGCCACCCAAACGACAATAGACGGTTCTCTAGCGGAGGACACTGAAGCTTTCTTT. This encodes CATQTTIDGSLAEDTEAFF. The chain couples TRBV24-1 to TRBJ1-1; D is uncertain. CDR1 is KGHDR, CDR2 SFDVKD, per germline. The CDR3 extends over 19 amino acids. Trimming left V 9 bases short and J 3 bases short, with 31 bases between.

This clonotype was seen a handful of times. This chain connects TRBV20-1 to TRBJ2-5; D may be TRBD1 or TRBD2 (5 bases each). This CDR3 comprises 14 residues. Trimming cost V 0 bases and J 4 bases, with 12 bases left between them. CDR1 and CDR2 from the germline V gene are DFQATT and SNEGSKA (reference sequence). DNA for the CDR3: TGCAGTGCTAGAGATGGGGCGGGTGGAGAGACCCAGTACTTC. Its translation: CSARDGAGGETQYF.

This clonotype occurred a few times. The chain links TRBV5-1 to TRBJ2-5; weak D call: TRBD1 (5 bases). Per germline, CDR1 SGHRS and CDR2 YFSETQ. V gave up 0 bases and J gave up 0 bases, with 9 bases separating them. The CDR3 is 15 amino acids. Here the CDR3 DNA reads TGCGCCAGCAGCTTGGCAGCAGGGAACCAAGAGACCCAGTACTTC. Translating gives CASSLAAGNQETQYF.

This clonotype was seen a few times. The V gene is TRBV12-3 or TRBV12-4, the J gene TRBJ2-7; D is unresolved. Trimming stripped 0 bases from V and 3 bases from J, with 6 bases between. The CDR3 covers 13 residues. CDR3 loop: CASSLAINYEQYF. The CDR3 DNA sequence: TGTGCCAGCAGTTTAGCCATCAACTACGAGCAGTACTTC.

This chain links TRBV12-3 or TRBV12-4 with TRBJ2-1, with 11 positions matching TRBD2. The CDR3 consists of 13 residues. V shed 8 bases, J shed 8 bases, and the junction held 5 bases outside the gene matches. This CDR3 is CASGSGGGYEQFF. Written as DNA, the CDR3 is TGTGCCAGCGGTAGCGGGGGGGGGTATGAGCAGTTCTTC.

At least ten counts were recorded for this clonotype. The rearrangement links TRBV12-3 or TRBV12-4 to TRBJ2-2; 11 bases align to TRBD1. The V segment lost 5 bases and the J segment 2 bases; nucleotides outside the gene matches: 4. The CDR3 loop spans 16 amino acids. CDR3 region: CASSPGTGGNTGELFF. The CDR3 DNA follows: TGTGCCAGCAGTCCAGGGACAGGGGGAAACACCGGGGAGCTGTTTTTT.

This clonotype was detected only a few times. The chain employs TRBV21-1 and TRBJ2-7; TRBD1, as called in the table, went unchecked against the DNA. TRBV21-1 is a pseudogene segment. The length of the CDR3 is 14 residues. CDR3 DNA sequence: TGTGCCAGCAGCCCCCATGTCCAGGCCTACGAGCAGTACTTC. Protein: CASSPHVQAYEQYF.

This clonotype came up a few times. CDR3 DNA: TGTGCCAGCAGGGGGGACAGGGGCCACTACGAGCAGTACTTC. This sequence encodes CASRGDRGHYEQYF. V usage is TRBV2 and J usage is TRBJ2-7; 10 bases align to TRBD1. V shed 6 bases, J shed 3 bases, and the junction held 5 bases outside the gene matches. CDR1 and CDR2 (germline): SNHLY, FYNNEI. CDR3 length: 14 residues.

This clonotype was counted between two and nine times. The V gene is TRBV12-3 or TRBV12-4, the J gene TRBJ1-3; weak D call: TRBD1 (6 bases). This CDR3 comprises 14 residues. Trimming took off 7 bases at V and 2 bases at J, with 12 bases between the two ends. CDR3: CASTVTGPGNTIYF. The CDR3 region has the DNA TGTGCCAGCACCGTGACAGGCCCTGGAAACACCATATATTTT.

V gene TRBV3-1 combines with J gene TRBJ2-1; the D gene is possibly TRBD1 (6 bases). This CDR3 spans 14 amino acids. Germline CDR1 and CDR2: LGHDT and YNNKEL (reference sequence). Trimming stripped 1 base from V and 9 bases from J, with 13 bases between. Here the CDR3 DNA reads TGTGCCAGCAGCCAAGGCCGTACAGGGATTGAGCAGTTCTTC. Protein sequence: CASSQGRTGIEQFF.

V and J are TRBV30 and TRBJ2-3; the D is unclear. The CDR3 runs to 13 residues. Germline V CDR1 and CDR2: GTSNPN, SVGIG (reference sequence). V was cut by 3 bases and J by 0 bases, with 7 bases left in between. The CDR3 DNA follows: TGTGCCTGGAGGGAGCCTAGCACAGATACGCAGTATTTT. Its translation is CAWREPSTDTQYF.

The sample holds many counts of this clonotype. The gene calls are TRBV5-1 and TRBJ2-2, with 7 bases lining up with TRBD2. With 1 base clipped from V and 1 base from J, the junction kept 1 base outside the gene matches. Germline CDR1 SGHRS, CDR2 YFSETQ. This CDR3 spans 15 amino acids. CDR3 DNA sequence: TGCGCCAGCAGCTTGCCGGGGGGGAACACCGGGGAGCTGTTTTTT. Translating gives CASSLPGGNTGELFF.

This clonotype was recorded many times. V and J are TRBV3-1 and TRBJ2-1; D may be TRBD2 (5 bases). With 1 base removed from V and 3 bases from J, the gap between germline ends came to 16 bases. From germline, CDR1 is LGHDT and CDR2 YNNKEL (reference sequence). The CDR3 totals 17 residues. CDR3 DNA sequence: TGTGCCAGCAGCCAAGCTTTCCCCCCTAGCCTCTACAATGAGCAGTTCTTC. Its translation: CASSQAFPPSLYNEQFF.

This clonotype turned up a few times. The chain uses TRBV19 and TRBJ2-2, with a tentative D call TRBD1 (5 bases). Trimming pared 7 bases from V and 5 bases from J, leaving 8 bases between. The CDR3 spans 12 residues. Looked up from germline, CDR1 is LNHDA and CDR2 is SQIVND (reference sequence). CDR3 sequence: CASNKGTGELFF. In DNA form, the CDR3 reads TGTGCCAGTAACAAGGGGACCGGGGAGCTGTTTTTT.

The chain couples TRBV7-8 to TRBJ2-2; weak D call: TRBD2 (7 bases). Trimming removed 2 bases at V and 7 bases at J, with 11 bases between. Looked up from germline, CDR1 is SGHVS and CDR2 is FQNEAQ. The CDR3 consists of 14 residues. CDR3 loop: CASSLRGAGGELFF. DNA for the CDR3: TGTGCCAGCAGCTTACGGGGGGCCGGCGGGGAGCTGTTTTTT.

This clonotype was recorded a few times. Here the CDR3 reads CASSEVGQGFGGYTF. The CDR3 region has the DNA TGTGCCAGCAGTGAAGTGGGACAGGGCTTCGGTGGCTACACCTTC. The rearrangement uses TRBV2 and TRBJ1-2; TRBD1 agrees at 9 bases. This CDR3 region has 15 residues. CDR1 is SNHLY, CDR2 FYNNEI, per germline. Trimming cost V 1 base and J 7 bases; bases outside gene matches: 7. Full variable domain (remainder filled in from reference TRBV2 and TRBJ1-2): EPEVTQTPSHQVTQMGQEVILRCVPISNHLYFYWYRQILGQKVEFLVSFYNNEISEKSEIFDDQFSVERPDGSNFTLKIRSTKLEDSAMYFCASSEVGQGFGGYTFGSGTRLTVV.

This clonotype was seen ten or more times. The chain joins TRBV4-3 to TRBJ2-3; D unresolved. Germline loops: CDR1 LGHNA, CDR2 YSLEER. The length of the CDR3 is 13 residues. V dropped 4 bases and J dropped 3 bases, with 8 bases sitting between them. CDR3 residues: CASSPRETDTQYF. As DNA, the CDR3 is TGCGCCAGCAGCCCTCGAGAAACAGATACGCAGTATTTT.

The chain recombines TRBV12-3 or TRBV12-4 with TRBJ2-7, with 9 nucleotides matching TRBD2. V shed 6 bases, J shed 4 bases, and the junction held 7 bases outside the gene matches. This CDR3 region has 14 residues. CDR3 nucleotides: TGTGCCAGCAGCCGGGGACTAGCAAGTTACGAGCAGTACTTC. This translates into CASSRGLASYEQYF.

This clonotype was recorded a few times. This chain links TRBV7-3 with TRBJ2-2; D is possibly TRBD2 (5 bases). Germline lookup yields CDR1 SGHTA and CDR2 FQGTGA. Trimming cost V 1 base and J 4 bases, with 13 bases left between them. This CDR3 contains 16 residues. The DNA for the CDR3 is TGTGCCAGCAGCTTAAATAGGGAGACGGCCACCGGGGAGCTGTTTTTT. Its protein is CASSLNRETATGELFF.